The text below deals with one T cell receptor (beta chain). Its specificity is not known. The donors were members of the validation cohort, which comprised 120 subjects and was separate from the first cohort of 730 or so subjects. The data were obtained in a study of cytomegalovirus exposure and HLA in healthy donors. Study summary: The approximately 710 first-cohort repertoires and the roughly 120 validation repertoires shared the same platform, a later analysis reported.

The CDR3 totals 14 residues. Trimming took 0 bases from V and 5 from J, leaving 11 bases between them. CDR1 and CDR2 (germline): SEHNR, FQNEAQ (reference sequence). Study conclusions and caveats: Cytomegalovirus status was reportedly diagnosed by the classifier with high sensitivity and specificity.

The method was immunoSEQ multiplex PCR; TCRdb's version includes in-frame clones alone and lacks a portion of them. The profile shows about 160,000 clones, over 85% of them singletons. The clonotype was recovered from a woman between 18 and 29 years old in good health and CMV-seropositive. The sample taken for sequencing was PBMCs. This rearrangement joins TRBV7-9 to TRBJ2-7; D is possibly TRBD1 (5 bases). The DNA for the CDR3 is TGTGCCAGCAGCTTAGCGGCAGGGATTAACGAGCAGTACTTC. It translates to CASSLAAGINEQYF.